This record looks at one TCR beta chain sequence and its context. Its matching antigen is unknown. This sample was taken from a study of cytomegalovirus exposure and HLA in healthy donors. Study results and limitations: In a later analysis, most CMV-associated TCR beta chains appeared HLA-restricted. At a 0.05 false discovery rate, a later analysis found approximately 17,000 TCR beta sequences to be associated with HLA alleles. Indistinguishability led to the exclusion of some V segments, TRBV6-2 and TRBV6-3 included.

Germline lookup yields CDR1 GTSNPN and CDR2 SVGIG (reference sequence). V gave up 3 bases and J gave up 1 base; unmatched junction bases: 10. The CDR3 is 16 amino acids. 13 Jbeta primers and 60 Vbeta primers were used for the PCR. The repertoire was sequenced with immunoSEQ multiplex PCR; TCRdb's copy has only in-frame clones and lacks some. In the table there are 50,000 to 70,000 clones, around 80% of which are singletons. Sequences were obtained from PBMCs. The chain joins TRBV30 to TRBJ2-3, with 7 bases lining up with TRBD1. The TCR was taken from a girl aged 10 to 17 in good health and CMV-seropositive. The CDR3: CAWSPEQGLGTDTQYF. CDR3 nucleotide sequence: TGTGCCTGGAGCCCGGAACAGGGGCTGGGCACAGATACGCAGTATTTT.